The 26 T cell receptor beta chains listed next were all sequenced from one sample in a study of T cell changes during pregnancy in multiple sclerosis. Some clones are missing from TCRdb's copy, which holds only in-frame ones; the method was immunoSEQ multiplex PCR. The sample records about 60,000 clones, about 90% being singletons. Sequencing used peripheral blood, obtained in the third trimester of pregnancy. These receptors were collected from a female donor in good health, enrolled as a control in a pregnancy study.

This chain uses TRBV13 with TRBJ2-3; weak D call: TRBD1 (5 bases). This CDR3 has 15 residues. The germline V gene encodes CDR1 PRHDT and CDR2 FYEKMQ (reference sequence). The germline V and J ends were trimmed by 5 bases and 6 bases, with 18 bases remaining between them. CDR3 amino acids: CASSMRQGVSDTQYF. The CDR3 bases are TGTGCCAGCAGCATGCGGCAGGGCGTGTCGGATACGCAGTATTTT. Full variable domain (remainder filled in from reference TRBV13 and TRBJ2-3): AAGVIQSPRHLIKEKRETATLKCYPIPRHDTVYWYQQGPGQDPQFLISFYEKMQSDKGSIPDRFSAQQFSDYHSELNMSSLELGDSALYFCASSMRQGVSDTQYFGPGTRLTVL.

CDR3 loop: CASKQASNQPQHF. CDR3 nucleotide sequence: TGTGCCAGCAAACAGGCGAGCAATCAGCCCCAGCATTTT. This chain joins TRBV2 and TRBJ1-5; D possibly corresponds to TRBD1 (5 bases). This CDR3 has 13 residues. The V end was cut by 7 bases, the J end by 1 base, with 8 bases between. Looked up from germline, CDR1 is SNHLY and CDR2 is FYNNEI.

CDR3 DNA: TGTGCCAGCAGCTTAGTCGGTGACAGGCGAGGCTACACCTTC. Translation: CASSLVGDRRGYTF. The V gene is TRBV7-8, the J gene TRBJ1-2; a weak D match, TRBD1 (6 bases). The CDR3 sequence is 14 residues long. The germline V gene has CDR1 SGHVS and CDR2 FQNEAQ. The ends were cut back, 1 base at V and 8 bases at J, with 14 bases in the middle.

V gene TRBV27 combines with J gene TRBJ2-1; D is unresolved. Trimming cost V 7 bases and J 2 bases, with 18 bases left between them. The germline CDR1 and CDR2 sequences are MNHEY and SMNVEV (reference sequence). This CDR3 contains 16 residues. The CDR3 sequence is CASNYWPRTTYNEQFF. Here the CDR3 DNA reads TGTGCCAGCAACTATTGGCCGCGAACAACCTACAATGAGCAGTTCTTC.

The gene calls are TRBV19 and TRBJ1-5; 10 bases are shared with TRBD1. The ends lost 4 bases at V and 7 bases at J; junction bases unmatched: 7. Germline CDR1 is LNHDA and CDR2 is SQIVND (reference sequence). This CDR3 is 15 amino acids long. CDR3 in amino acids: CASSTGTGVGQPQHF. For the CDR3, the DNA is TGTGCCAGTAGTACCGGGACAGGGGTAGGACAGCCCCAGCATTTT.

The chain employs TRBV2 and TRBJ1-1, with D perhaps matching TRBD1 (5 bases). The V end was cut by 6 bases, the J end by 2 bases, with 10 bases between. The germline V gene has CDR1 SNHLY and CDR2 FYNNEI. The CDR3 covers 13 residues. CDR3 amino acids: CASRSGGNTEAFF. In DNA, the CDR3 is TGTGCCAGCAGGAGCGGGGGAAACACTGAAGCTTTCTTT.

The chain employs TRBV6-1 and TRBJ2-7; perhaps TRBD2 as D (7 bases). Germline lookup yields CDR1 MNHNS and CDR2 SASEGT. The CDR3 spans 15 residues. The V and J ends lost 8 bases and 0 bases respectively, with 17 bases between them. CDR3 DNA: TGTGCCAGCGGGGAGGGGGGCCTAAGCTCCTACGAGCAGTACTTC. This gives the protein CASGEGGLSSYEQYF.

The chain links TRBV11-3 to TRBJ2-7; TRBD2 matches at 8 bases. Per germline, CDR1 SGHNT and CDR2 YENEEA. The V segment lost 3 bases and the J segment 5 bases; nucleotides outside the gene matches: 18. This CDR3 contains 18 residues. CDR3 region: CASSFGLIPGGPRDEQYF. The CDR3 nucleotides read TGTGCCAGCAGCTTCGGATTAATCCCGGGGGGGCCTCGGGACGAGCAGTACTTC.

The V gene is TRBV9, the J gene TRBJ2-3, with TRBD2 identical over 9 bases. V gave up 3 bases and J gave up 5 bases; unmatched junction bases: 10. The germline gives CDR1 SGDLS, CDR2 YYNGEE. The CDR3 length is 16 residues. The CDR3 protein is CASSASGGGAGDTQYF. CDR3 DNA sequence: TGTGCCAGCAGCGCCAGCGGCGGGGGGGCGGGAGATACGCAGTATTTT.

The V call is TRBV10-3, the J call TRBJ1-1; TRBD1 is a possible D gene (6 bases). CDR1 ENHRY and CDR2 SYGVKD come from the germline V gene. The V and J ends lost 6 bases and 8 bases respectively, with 13 bases between them. The CDR3 is 12 residues long. The CDR3 sequence is CAIRDSRTEAFF. CDR3 bases: TGTGCCATCAGGGACAGCCGAACCGAAGCTTTCTTT.

This sequence joins TRBV2 and TRBJ1-3; 7 positions match TRBD1. Germline V gene sequence: CDR1 SNHLY, CDR2 FYNNEI. The CDR3 sequence is 14 residues long. The J segment lost 3 bases and the V segment lost 2 bases, leaving 1 base of the junction unmatched. The CDR3 DNA sequence: TGTGCCAGCAGTGAACAGGGGGTTGGAAACACCATATATTTT. It yields the protein CASSEQGVGNTIYF.

CDR3 sequence reads: CASSQGAGTGGGNQPQHF. CDR3 in DNA: TGTGCCAGCTCACAGGGGGCCGGGACAGGAGGGGGTAATCAGCCCCAGCATTTT. This sequence joins TRBV18 and TRBJ1-5; 8 bases agree with TRBD1. With 4 bases clipped from V and 4 bases from J, the junction kept 15 bases outside the gene matches. The length of the CDR3 is 18 residues. Germline V gene sequence: CDR1 KGHSH, CDR2 LQKENI.

This rearrangement joins TRBV11-3 to TRBJ2-3; 9 positions match TRBD1. Germline-derived CDR1 and CDR2 are SGHNT and YENEEA. Unmatched junction bases numbered 5, after V lost 5 bases and J lost 2 bases. The CDR3 consists of 15 residues. The CDR3 spells CASSIGTGYTDTQYF. The CDR3 nucleotides are TGTGCCAGCAGCATTGGGACAGGGTACACAGATACGCAGTATTTT.

This clone was detected once. The J gene is TRBJ1-6, the V gene TRBV5-5; no firm D call. From germline, CDR1 is SGHKS and CDR2 YYEKEE (reference sequence). The CDR3 is 15 residues long. The V end was cut by 0 bases, the J end by 6 bases, with 10 bases between. In DNA form, the CDR3 reads TGTGCCAGCAGCTTGGAGACACAATCTAATTCACCCCTCCACTTT. It yields the protein CASSLETQSNSPLHF.

The gene calls are TRBV25-1 and TRBJ2-3; maybe TRBD1 (6 bases). Germline V gives CDR1 MGHDK, CDR2 SYGVNS. Deletions cut 3 bases from V and 5 bases from J, with 12 bases between. The CDR3 runs to 14 residues. The CDR3 region has the DNA TGTGCCAGCAGTGACCAGGGGACCAGAGATACGCAGTATTTT. It is translated as CASSDQGTRDTQYF.

The chain uses TRBV6-5 and TRBJ1-1; perhaps TRBD1 as D (5 bases). V lost 0 bases and J 1 base, leaving 6 bases between the germline ends. The germline gives CDR1 MNHEY, CDR2 SVGAGI. CDR3 size: 14 residues. CDR3 region: CASSYSTGNTEAFF. In DNA form, the CDR3 reads TGTGCCAGCAGTTACTCAACAGGGAACACTGAAGCTTTCTTT.

In this sample, this clone turned up once. The genes are TRBV4-2 and TRBJ2-3; no reliable D call. The CDR3 is 15 residues long. V lost 4 bases and J lost 0, with 11 bases in between. Per germline, CDR1 LGHNA and CDR2 YNFKEQ. CDR3 protein: CASSPFEASTDTQYF. CDR3 sequence (DNA): TGTGCCAGCAGCCCCTTTGAAGCTAGCACAGATACGCAGTATTTT.

V is TRBV19 and J is TRBJ2-5, with a tentative D call TRBD2 (7 bases). The V gene's germline CDR1 is LNHDA and CDR2 SQIVND (reference sequence). V was cut by 7 bases and J by 4 bases, with 19 bases left in between. The CDR3 runs 15 residues. The CDR3 region is CASTQVGGGGETQYF. For the CDR3, the DNA is TGTGCCAGTACTCAGGTGGGGGGCGGGGGAGAGACCCAGTACTTC.

This rearrangement joins TRBV6-6 to TRBJ1-2; no definite D call. The CDR3 loop spans 13 amino acids. Germline CDR1 is MNHNY and CDR2 is SVGAGI (reference sequence). The CDR3 here is CAGRGSPNYGYTF. CDR3 DNA sequence: TGTGCGGGCCGAGGGTCTCCCAACTATGGCTACACCTTC.

The rearrangement joins TRBV5-6 to TRBJ1-1; D might be TRBD1 (5 bases). The CDR3 consists of 14 residues. V dropped 0 bases and J dropped 3 bases, with 9 bases sitting between them. Looked up from germline, CDR1 is SGHDT and CDR2 is YYEEEE. CDR3 loop: CASSLGQGHTEAFF. The CDR3 DNA reads as TGTGCCAGCAGCTTGGGTCAGGGTCACACTGAAGCTTTCTTT.

The V gene is TRBV2, the J gene TRBJ2-7, with D perhaps matching TRBD1 (5 bases). The CDR3 covers 15 residues. The germline CDR1 and CDR2 sequences are SNHLY and FYNNEI. With 7 bases removed from V and 6 bases from J, the gap between germline ends came to 22 bases. CDR3 sequence reads: CASTPKWAQGGEQYF. The CDR3 DNA follows: TGTGCCAGCACCCCAAAGTGGGCGCAGGGCGGCGAGCAGTACTTC.

The chain employs TRBV18 and TRBJ2-1; weak D call: TRBD2 (6 bases). CDR3 length: 13 residues. Germline V gene lookup returns CDR1 KGHSH and CDR2 LQKENI. The V gene lost 6 bases and the J gene lost 8 bases, with 14 bases spanning the gap. CDR3 sequence (DNA): TGTGCCAGCTCCCGGGGGTCTGGGGATGAGCAGTTCTTC. Amino acids: CASSRGSGDEQFF.

The CDR3 sequence is CASIGQGKETQYF. DNA of the CDR3: TGTGCCAGTATCGGGCAGGGCAAAGAGACCCAGTACTTC. The chain couples TRBV19 to TRBJ2-5; weak D call: TRBD1 (5 bases). Germline lookup yields CDR1 LNHDA and CDR2 SQIVND (reference sequence). The CDR3 is 13 residues long. V lost 7 bases to trimming and J lost 3 bases, with 12 bases between them. Filled out from reference TRBV19 and TRBJ2-5, the complete variable domain reads DGGITQSPKYLFRKEGQNVTLSCEQNLNHDAMYWYRQDPGQGLRLIYYSQIVNDFQKGDIAEGYSVSREKKESFPLTVTSAQKNPTAFYLCASIGQGKETQYFGPGTRLLVL.

CDR3 region: CASRGQANYGYTF. The CDR3 region has the DNA TGTGCCAGCAGGGGGCAAGCTAACTATGGCTACACCTTC. The rearrangement uses TRBV13 and TRBJ1-2; D perhaps matches TRBD1 (5 bases). The CDR3 extends over 13 amino acids. Per the germline V gene, CDR1 is PRHDT and CDR2 is FYEKMQ (reference sequence). Trimming cost V 6 bases and J 0 bases, with 8 bases left between them.

V gene TRBV29-1 combines with J gene TRBJ2-7; 9 nucleotides agree with TRBD1. V dropped 7 bases and J dropped 3; count of bases not matched to a gene: 7. This CDR3 region has 13 residues. From germline, CDR1 is SQVTM and CDR2 ANQGSEA. The CDR3 loop is CSATGTGIYEQYF. For the CDR3, the DNA is TGCAGCGCAACCGGGACAGGGATCTACGAGCAGTACTTC.

The rearrangement links TRBV5-1 to TRBJ2-7, with TRBD1 matching over 11 bases. Losses at the gene ends were 4 bases for V and 5 bases for J; bases not matched to a gene: 5. Germline CDR1 and CDR2: SGHRS and YFSETQ. The CDR3 is made up of 14 amino acids. The CDR3 reads CASSPRTGGDEQYF. CDR3 in DNA: TGCGCCAGCAGCCCCAGGACAGGGGGCGACGAGCAGTACTTC.